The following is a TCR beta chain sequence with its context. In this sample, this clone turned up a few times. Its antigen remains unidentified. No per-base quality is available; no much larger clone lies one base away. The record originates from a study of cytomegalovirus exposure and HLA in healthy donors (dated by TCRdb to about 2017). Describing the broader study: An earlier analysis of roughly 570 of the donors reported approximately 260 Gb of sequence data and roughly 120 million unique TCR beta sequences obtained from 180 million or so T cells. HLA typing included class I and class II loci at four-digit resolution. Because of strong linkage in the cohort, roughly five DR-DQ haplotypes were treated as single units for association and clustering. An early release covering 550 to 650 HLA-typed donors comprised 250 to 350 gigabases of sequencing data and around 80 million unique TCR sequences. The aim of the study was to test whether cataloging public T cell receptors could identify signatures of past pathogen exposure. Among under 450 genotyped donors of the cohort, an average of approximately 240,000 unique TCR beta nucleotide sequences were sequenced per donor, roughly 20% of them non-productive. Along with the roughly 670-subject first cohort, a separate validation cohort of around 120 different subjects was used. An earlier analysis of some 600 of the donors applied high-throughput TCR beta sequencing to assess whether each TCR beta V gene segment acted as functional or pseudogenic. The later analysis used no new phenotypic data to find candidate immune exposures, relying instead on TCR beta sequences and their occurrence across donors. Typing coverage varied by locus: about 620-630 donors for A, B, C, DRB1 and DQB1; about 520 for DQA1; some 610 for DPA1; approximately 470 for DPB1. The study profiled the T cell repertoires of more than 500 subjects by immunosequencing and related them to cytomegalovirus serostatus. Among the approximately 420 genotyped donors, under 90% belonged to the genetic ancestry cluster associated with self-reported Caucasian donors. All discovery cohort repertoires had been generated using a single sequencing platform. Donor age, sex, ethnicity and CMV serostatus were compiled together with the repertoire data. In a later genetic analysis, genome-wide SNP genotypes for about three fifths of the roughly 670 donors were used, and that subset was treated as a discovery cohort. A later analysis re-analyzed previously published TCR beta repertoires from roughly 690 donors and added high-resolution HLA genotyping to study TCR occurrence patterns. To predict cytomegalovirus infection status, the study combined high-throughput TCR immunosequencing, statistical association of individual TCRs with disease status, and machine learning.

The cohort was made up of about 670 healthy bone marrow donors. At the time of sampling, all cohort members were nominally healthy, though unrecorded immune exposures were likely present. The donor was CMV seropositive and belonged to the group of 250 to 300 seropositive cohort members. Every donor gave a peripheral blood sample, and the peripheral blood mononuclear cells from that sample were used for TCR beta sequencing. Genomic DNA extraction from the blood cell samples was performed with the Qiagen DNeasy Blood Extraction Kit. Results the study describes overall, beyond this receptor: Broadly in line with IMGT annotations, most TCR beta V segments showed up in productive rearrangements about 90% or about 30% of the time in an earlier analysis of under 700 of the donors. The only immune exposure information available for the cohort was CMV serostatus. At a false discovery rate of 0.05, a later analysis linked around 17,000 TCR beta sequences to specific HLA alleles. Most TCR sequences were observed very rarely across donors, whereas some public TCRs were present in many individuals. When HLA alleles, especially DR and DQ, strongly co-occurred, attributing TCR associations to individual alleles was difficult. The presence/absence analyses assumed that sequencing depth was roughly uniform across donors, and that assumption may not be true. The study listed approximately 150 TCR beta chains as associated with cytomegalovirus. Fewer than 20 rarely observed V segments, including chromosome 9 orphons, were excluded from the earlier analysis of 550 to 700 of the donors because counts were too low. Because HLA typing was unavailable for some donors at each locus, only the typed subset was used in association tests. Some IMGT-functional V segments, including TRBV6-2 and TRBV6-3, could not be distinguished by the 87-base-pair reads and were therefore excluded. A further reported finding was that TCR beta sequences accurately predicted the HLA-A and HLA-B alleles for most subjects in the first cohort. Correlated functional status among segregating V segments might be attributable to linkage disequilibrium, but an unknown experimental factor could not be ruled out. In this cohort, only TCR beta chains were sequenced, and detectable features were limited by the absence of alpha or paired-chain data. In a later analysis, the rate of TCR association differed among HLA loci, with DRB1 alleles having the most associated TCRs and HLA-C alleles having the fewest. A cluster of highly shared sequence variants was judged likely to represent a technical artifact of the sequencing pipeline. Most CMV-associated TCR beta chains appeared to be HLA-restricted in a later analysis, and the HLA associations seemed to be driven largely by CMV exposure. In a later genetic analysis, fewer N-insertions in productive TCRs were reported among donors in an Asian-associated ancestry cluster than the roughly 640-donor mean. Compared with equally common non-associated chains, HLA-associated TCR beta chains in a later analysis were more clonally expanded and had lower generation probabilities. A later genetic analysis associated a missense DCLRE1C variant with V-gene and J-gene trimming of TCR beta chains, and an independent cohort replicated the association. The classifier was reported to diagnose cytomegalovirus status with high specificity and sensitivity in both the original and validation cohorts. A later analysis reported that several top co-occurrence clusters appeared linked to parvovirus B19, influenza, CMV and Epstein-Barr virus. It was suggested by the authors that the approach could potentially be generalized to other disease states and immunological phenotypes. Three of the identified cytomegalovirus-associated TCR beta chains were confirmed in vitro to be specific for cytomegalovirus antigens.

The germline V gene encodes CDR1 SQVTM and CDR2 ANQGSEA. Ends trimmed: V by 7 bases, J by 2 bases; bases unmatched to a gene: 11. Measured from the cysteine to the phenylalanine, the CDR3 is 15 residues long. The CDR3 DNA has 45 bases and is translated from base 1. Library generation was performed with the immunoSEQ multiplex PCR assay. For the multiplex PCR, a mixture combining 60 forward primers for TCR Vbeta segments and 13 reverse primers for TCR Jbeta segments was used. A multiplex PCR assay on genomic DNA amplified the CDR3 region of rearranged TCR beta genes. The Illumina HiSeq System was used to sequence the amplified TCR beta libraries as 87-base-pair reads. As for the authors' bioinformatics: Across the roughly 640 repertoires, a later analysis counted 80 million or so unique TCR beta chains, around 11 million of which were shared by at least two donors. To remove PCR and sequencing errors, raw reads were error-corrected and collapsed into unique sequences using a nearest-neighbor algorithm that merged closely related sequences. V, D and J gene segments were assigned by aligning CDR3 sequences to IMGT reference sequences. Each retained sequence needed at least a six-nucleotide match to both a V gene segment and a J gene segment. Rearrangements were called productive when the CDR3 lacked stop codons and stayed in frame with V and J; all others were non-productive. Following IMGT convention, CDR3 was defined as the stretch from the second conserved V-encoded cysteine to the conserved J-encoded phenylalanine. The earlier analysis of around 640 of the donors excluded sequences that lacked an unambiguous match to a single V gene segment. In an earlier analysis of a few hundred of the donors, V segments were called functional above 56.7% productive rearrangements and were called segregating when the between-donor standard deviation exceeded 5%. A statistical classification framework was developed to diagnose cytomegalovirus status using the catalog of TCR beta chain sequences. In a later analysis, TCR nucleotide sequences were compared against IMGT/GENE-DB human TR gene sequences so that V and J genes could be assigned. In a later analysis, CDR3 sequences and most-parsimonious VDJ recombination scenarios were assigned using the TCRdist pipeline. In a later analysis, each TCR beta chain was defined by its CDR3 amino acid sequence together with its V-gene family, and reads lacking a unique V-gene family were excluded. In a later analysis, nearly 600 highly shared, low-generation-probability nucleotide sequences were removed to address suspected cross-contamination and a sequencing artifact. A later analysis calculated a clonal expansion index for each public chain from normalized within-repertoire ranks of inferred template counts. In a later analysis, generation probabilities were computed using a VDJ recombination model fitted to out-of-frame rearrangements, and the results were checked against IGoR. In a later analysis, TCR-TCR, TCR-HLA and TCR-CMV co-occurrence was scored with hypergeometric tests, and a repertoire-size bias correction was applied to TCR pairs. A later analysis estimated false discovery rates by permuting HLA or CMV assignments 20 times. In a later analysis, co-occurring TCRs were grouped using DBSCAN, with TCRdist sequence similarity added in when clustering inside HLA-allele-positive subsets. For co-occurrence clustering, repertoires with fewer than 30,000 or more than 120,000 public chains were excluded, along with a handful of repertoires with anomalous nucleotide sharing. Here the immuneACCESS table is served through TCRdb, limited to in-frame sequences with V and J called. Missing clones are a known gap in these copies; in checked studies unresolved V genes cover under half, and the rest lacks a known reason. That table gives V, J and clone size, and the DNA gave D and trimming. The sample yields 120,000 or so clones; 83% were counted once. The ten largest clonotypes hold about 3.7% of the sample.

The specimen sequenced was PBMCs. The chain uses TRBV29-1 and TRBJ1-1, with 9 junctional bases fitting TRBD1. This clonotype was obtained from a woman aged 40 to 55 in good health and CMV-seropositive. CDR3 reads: CSGRGTGRGNTEAFF. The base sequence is TGCAGCGGAAGAGGGACAGGGCGGGGAAACACTGAAGCTTTCTTT.